This T cell receptor (beta chain) was captured in a study of blood T cell repertoires in COVID-19. About the study: The United States, Italy and Spain supplied acute and convalescent COVID-19 samples.

After removal of 0 bases from V and 4 bases from J, the junction contained 6 bases not matched to a gene. Germline lookup yields CDR1 SGHRS and CDR2 YFSETQ. This CDR3 is 17 amino acids long. Source study methods: Reference gene primer amplification in the assay estimated nucleated cell counts. The data were produced by immunoSEQ multiplex PCR, yet TCRdb's version contains in-frame clones alone and is incomplete. V and J calls and clone size follow that table, whereas D and trimming were derived from the DNA. The sample lists 130,000 to 150,000 clones, 84% seen once, with approximately 5.7% in the top ten. The age range of participants was about 18 to 90 years, with residence in around 22 US areas. Exposed enrollees had met someone with a PCR-confirmed or clinician-diagnosed COVID-19 case at some point within the 2 weeks before study entry.

This chain links TRBV5-1 with TRBJ2-7, with 14 bases lining up with TRBD2. Sequencing was done on a sample of PBMCs or T cells enriched from blood (not recorded which). This clonotype originated in a woman aged 50 to 60 who had been exposed to COVID-19. The CDR3 is CASSLALGTSGSYEQYF. CDR3 in DNA: TGCGCCAGCAGCTTGGCCCTGGGGACTAGCGGGAGTTACGAGCAGTACTTC.